This T cell receptor beta chain appears in the sequencing data of a study of shared clonotypes between healthy human individuals. About the research overall: Participating donors consisted of a couple of women and a few men aged 18 to 49.

Broader study findings: It was expected that sequencing depth would affect clonotype sharing among donors.

About this clone: Its antigen remains unknown.

Donors included only healthy HIV-negative adults lacking recent acute infections or vaccinations. Once extracted for a subset, genomic DNA was divided evenly among several immunoSEQ plates. The repertoire was sequenced with immunoSEQ multiplex PCR; TCRdb's copy has only in-frame clones and lacks some. Of about 2.4 million clones listed, roughly 93% are singletons. The CDR3 is 13 amino acids. Germline V CDR1 and CDR2: SGHNT, YENEEA. Trimming pared 6 bases from V and 5 bases from J, leaving 10 bases between. This TCR derives from a man aged 18 to 29 in good health. Some clones in this sample may be carry-over from other donors' samples. Sequencing input: naive CD4+ T cells from PBMCs. Subset specified: CD45RA+ positively selected. V and J are TRBV11-3 and TRBJ2-2; possibly TRBD1 for D (5 bases). Written as DNA, the CDR3 is TGTGCCAGCAGGGGGCAAGGGACCGGGGAGCTGTTTTTT. It codes for CASRGQGTGELFF. Together with reference TRBV11-3 and TRBJ2-2, the CDR3 gives the full variable domain: EAGVVQSPRYKIIEKKQPVAFWCNPISGHNTLYWYLQNLGQGPELLIRYENEEAVDDSQLPKDRFSAERLKGVDSTLKIQPAELGDSAVYLCASRGQGTGELFFGEGSRLTVL.